This TCR beta chain comes out of a study of blood T cell repertoires in COVID-19. The data were produced by immunoSEQ multiplex PCR, yet TCRdb's version contains in-frame clones alone and is incomplete. The data show 200,000 to 300,000 clones, 84% seen once. There are 15 residues in the CDR3. Germline V gene data show CDR1 as SNHLY and CDR2 as FYNNEI. The V gene end was trimmed by 6 bases and the J gene end by 2 bases; junction bases not matched to a gene: 7. This clone was seen only a few times. The receptor's source is a human donor in a cohort sampled during active COVID-19. The V call is TRBV2, the J call TRBJ2-7; the match to TRBD2 covers 10 bases. The specimen was peripheral blood. The CDR3 loop reads CASRLGLADTYEQYF. In nucleotides, the CDR3 is TGTGCCAGCAGGCTAGGACTAGCGGACACCTACGAGCAGTACTTC.